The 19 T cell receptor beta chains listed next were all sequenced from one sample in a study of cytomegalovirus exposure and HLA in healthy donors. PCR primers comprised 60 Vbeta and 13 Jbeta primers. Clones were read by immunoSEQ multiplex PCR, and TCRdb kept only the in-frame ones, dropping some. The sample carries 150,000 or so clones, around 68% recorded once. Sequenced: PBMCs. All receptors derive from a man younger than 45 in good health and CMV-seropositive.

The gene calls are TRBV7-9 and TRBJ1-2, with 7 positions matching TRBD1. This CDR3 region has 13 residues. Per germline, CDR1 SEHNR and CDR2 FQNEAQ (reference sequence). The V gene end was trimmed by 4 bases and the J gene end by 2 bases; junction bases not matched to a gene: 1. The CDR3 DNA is TGTGCCAGCAGCTCACAGGGGAACTATGGCTACACCTTC. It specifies CASSSQGNYGYTF.

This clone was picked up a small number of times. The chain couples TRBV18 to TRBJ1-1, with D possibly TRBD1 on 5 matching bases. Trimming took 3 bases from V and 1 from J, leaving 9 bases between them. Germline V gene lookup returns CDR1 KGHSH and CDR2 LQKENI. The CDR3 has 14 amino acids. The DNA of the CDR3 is TGTGCCAGCTCACCGGAGGGGACGAACACTGAAGCTTTCTTT. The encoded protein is CASSPEGTNTEAFF.

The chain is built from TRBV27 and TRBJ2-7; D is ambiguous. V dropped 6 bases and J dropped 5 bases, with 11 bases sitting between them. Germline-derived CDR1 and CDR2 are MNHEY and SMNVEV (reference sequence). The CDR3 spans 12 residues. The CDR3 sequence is CASRRTGDEQYF. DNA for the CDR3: TGTGCCAGCAGGAGAACGGGTGACGAGCAGTACTTC.

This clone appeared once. CDR3 nucleotides: TGTGCCAGCTCTCCAAGGACGGAGTACGACTATAGCAATCAGCCCCAGCATTTT. This gives the protein CASSPRTEYDYSNQPQHF. The V gene is TRBV18, the J gene TRBJ1-5; D is unclear. Trimming removed 6 bases at V and 0 bases at J, with 21 bases between. CDR1 and CDR2 (germline): KGHSH, LQKENI. The CDR3 is 18 amino acids.

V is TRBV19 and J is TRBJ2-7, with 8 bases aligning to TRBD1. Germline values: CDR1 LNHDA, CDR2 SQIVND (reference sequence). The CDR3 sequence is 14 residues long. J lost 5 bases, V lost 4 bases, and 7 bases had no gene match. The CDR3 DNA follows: TGTGCCAGTAGTACAGGACAGGGTTGGAACGAGCAGTACTTC. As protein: CASSTGQGWNEQYF.

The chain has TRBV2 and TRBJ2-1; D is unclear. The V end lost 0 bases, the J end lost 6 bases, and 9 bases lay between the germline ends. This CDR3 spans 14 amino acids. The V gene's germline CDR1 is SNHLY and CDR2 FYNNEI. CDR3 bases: TGTGCCAGCAGTGAAGCTTGGCAGGTCAATGAGCAGTTCTTC. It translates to CASSEAWQVNEQFF.

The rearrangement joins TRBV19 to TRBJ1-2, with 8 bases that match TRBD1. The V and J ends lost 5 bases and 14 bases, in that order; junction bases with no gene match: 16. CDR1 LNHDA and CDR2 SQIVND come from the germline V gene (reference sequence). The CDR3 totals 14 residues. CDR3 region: CASSLRPGTGSGTF. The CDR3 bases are TGTGCCAGTAGTCTCCGTCCCGGGACAGGATCAGGAACCTTC.

Here the CDR3 reads CASRPYAAGANVLTF. The CDR3 DNA sequence: TGTGCCAGCAGACCTTATGCAGCTGGGGCCAACGTCCTGACTTTC. The chain couples TRBV6-5 to TRBJ2-6; D gene unclear. V was shortened by 6 bases and J by 2 bases, with 11 bases between the two germline ends. This CDR3 comprises 15 residues. Germline V gene sequence: CDR1 MNHEY, CDR2 SVGAGI.

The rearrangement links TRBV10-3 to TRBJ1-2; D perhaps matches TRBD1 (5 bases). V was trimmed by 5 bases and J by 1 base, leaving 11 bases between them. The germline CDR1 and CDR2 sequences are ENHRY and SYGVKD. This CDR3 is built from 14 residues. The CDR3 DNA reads TGTGCCATCAGTAACAGGTCTAATAACTATGGCTACACCTTC. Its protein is CAISNRSNNYGYTF.

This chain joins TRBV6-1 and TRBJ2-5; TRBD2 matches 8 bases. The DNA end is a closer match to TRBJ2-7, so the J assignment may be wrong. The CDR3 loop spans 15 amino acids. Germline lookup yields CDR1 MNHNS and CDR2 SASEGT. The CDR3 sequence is CASSEVYSGSGEQYF. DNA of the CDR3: TGTGCCAGCAGTGAAGTGTACAGCGGGAGTGGCGAGCAGTACTTC.

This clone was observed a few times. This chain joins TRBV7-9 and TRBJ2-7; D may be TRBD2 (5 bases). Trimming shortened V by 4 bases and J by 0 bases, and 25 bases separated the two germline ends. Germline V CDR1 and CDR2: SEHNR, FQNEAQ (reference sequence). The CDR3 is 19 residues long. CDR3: CASSSPSIFRGDISYEQYF. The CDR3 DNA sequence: TGTGCCAGCAGCTCGCCCTCTATATTTCGGGGAGACATCTCCTACGAGCAGTACTTC.

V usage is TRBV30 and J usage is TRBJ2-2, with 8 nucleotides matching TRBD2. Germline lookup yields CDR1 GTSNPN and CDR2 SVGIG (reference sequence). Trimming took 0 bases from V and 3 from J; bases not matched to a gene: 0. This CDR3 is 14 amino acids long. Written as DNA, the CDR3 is TGTGCCTGGAGTGTGGGACTAGACACCGGGGAGCTGTTTTTT. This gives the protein CAWSVGLDTGELFF.

The chain's CDR3 is CASSYGTTNTGELFF. The CDR3 nucleotides are TGTGCCAGCAGTTACGGGACAACGAACACCGGGGAGCTGTTTTTT. The V call is TRBV6-5, the J call TRBJ2-2; possible D gene TRBD1, 6 bases. Germline V gene data show CDR1 as MNHEY and CDR2 as SVGAGI. With 2 bases removed from V and 0 bases from J, the gap between germline ends came to 7 bases. The CDR3 runs to 15 residues.

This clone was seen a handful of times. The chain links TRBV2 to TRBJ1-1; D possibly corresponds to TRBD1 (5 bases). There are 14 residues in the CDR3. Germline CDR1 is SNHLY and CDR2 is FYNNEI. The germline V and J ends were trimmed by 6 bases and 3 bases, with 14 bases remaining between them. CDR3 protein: CASRRTWADTEAFF. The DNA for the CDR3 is TGTGCCAGCAGGCGGACATGGGCTGACACTGAAGCTTTCTTT.

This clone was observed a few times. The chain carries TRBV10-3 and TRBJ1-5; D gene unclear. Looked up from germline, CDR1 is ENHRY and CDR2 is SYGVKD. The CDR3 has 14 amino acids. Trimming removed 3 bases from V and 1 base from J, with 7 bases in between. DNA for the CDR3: TGTGCCATCAGTGATGAGGGAAGCAATCAGCCCCAGCATTTT. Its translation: CAISDEGSNQPQHF.

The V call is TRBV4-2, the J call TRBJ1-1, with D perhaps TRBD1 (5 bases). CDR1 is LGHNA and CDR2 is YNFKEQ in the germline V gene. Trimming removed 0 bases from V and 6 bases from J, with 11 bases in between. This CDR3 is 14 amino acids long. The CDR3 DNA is TGTGCCAGCAGCCAAGATGACAGAGAGGCTGAAGCTTTCTTT. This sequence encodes CASSQDDREAEAFF.

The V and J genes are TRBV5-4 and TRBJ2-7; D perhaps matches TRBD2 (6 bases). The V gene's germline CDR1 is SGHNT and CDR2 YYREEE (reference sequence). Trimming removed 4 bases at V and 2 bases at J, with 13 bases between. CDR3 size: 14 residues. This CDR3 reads CASSDTGGPYEQYF. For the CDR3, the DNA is TGTGCCAGCAGCGACACCGGGGGACCCTACGAGCAGTACTTC.

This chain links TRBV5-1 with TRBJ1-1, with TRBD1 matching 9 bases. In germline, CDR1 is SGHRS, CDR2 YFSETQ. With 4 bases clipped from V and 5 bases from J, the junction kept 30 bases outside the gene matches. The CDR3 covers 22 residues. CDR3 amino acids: CASSHPRGITGTGPREITEAFF. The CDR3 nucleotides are TGCGCCAGCAGCCATCCCCGGGGGATTACCGGGACAGGGCCAAGGGAAATAACTGAAGCTTTCTTT.

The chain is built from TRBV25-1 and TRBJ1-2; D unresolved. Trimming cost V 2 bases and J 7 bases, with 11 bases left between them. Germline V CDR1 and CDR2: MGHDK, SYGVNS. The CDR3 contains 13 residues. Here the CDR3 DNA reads TGTGCCAGCAGTGAAAAATTGGCGGGTGGCTACACCTTC. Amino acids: CASSEKLAGGYTF.